Below are 28 T cell receptor beta chains sequenced from a single sample in a study of blood T cell repertoires in COVID-19. The repertoire was sequenced with immunoSEQ multiplex PCR; TCRdb's copy has only in-frame clones and lacks some. The sample records fewer than 300,000 clones, around nine tenths being singletons. Material for sequencing was peripheral blood. The receptors here all came from a middle-aged man who had recovered from COVID-19.

The chain joins TRBV7-8 to TRBJ2-7; 7 nucleotides align to TRBD1. Germline lookup yields CDR1 SGHVS and CDR2 FQNEAQ. This CDR3 comprises 14 residues. J gave up 2 bases and V 4 bases, and 5 bases lay outside the gene matches. In DNA, the CDR3 is TGTGCCAGCAGCTCCAGGGACAGAACCTACGAGCAGTACTTC. Its protein is CASSSRDRTYEQYF. The variable domain in full, completed from reference TRBV7-8 and TRBJ2-7, reads GAGVSQSPRYKVAKRGQDVALRCDPISGHVSLFWYQQALGQGPEFLTYFQNEAQLDKSGLPSDRFFAERPEGSVSTLKIQRTQQEDSAVYLCASSSRDRTYEQYFGPGTRLTVT.

The rearrangement joins TRBV6-5 to TRBJ1-3; 7 bases agree with TRBD1. Trimming took 0 bases from V and 4 from J; bases not matched to a gene: 6. Germline-derived CDR1 and CDR2 are MNHEY and SVGAGI. CDR3 length: 16 residues. The CDR3, as DNA: TGTGCCAGCAGTTACTCGACAGGGAGTGACGGAAACACCATATATTTT. Its protein product is CASSYSTGSDGNTIYF.

This chain connects TRBV9 to TRBJ1-2; tentatively, D is TRBD1 (5 bases). The germline V gene encodes CDR1 SGDLS and CDR2 YYNGEE. Trimming shortened V by 0 bases and J by 6 bases, and 12 bases separated the two germline ends. The CDR3 covers 14 residues. CDR3 coding DNA: TGTGCCAGCAGCGTAGCTTCCGGGGGTCATGGCTACACCTTC. It is translated as CASSVASGGHGYTF.

The chain has TRBV21-1 and TRBJ1-4. TRBV21-1 counts as a pseudogene. This CDR3 region has 15 residues. The CDR3 DNA reads as TGTGCCAGCAGCGACACGATCTCGAGGGGGGGAAAACTGTTTTTT. Translated: CASSDTISRGGKLFF.

About this clone: The sample has other DNA sequences that encode this CDR3 too. V is TRBV6-2 or TRBV6-3 and J is TRBJ2-2, with D uncertain. The CDR3 sequence is 12 residues long. The V end was cut by 4 bases, the J end by 2 bases, with 2 bases between. CDR1 MNHEY and CDR2 SVGEGT come from the germline V gene. The CDR3 DNA reads TGTGCCAGCAGTTTAAACACCGGGGAGCTGTTTTTT. It encodes CASSLNTGELFF.

The rearrangement joins TRBV6-6 to TRBJ1-1; 8 bases are a match to TRBD1. The CDR3 loop spans 14 amino acids. V lost 4 bases, J lost 7 bases, and 8 bases stayed unmatched. CDR1 and CDR2 (germline): MNHNY, SVGAGI (reference sequence). The CDR3 nucleotides read TGTGCCAGCAGTTCGACGACAGGGGATAGTGAAGCTTTCTTT. This codes for CASSSTTGDSEAFF.

The chain joins TRBV7-8 to TRBJ1-5, with D maybe TRBD1 (6 bases). V was cut by 5 bases and J by 5 bases, with 31 bases left in between. CDR3 length: 20 amino acids. Per the germline V gene, CDR1 is SGHVS and CDR2 is FQNEAQ. The CDR3: CASSTTGTLRTTSPDQPQHF. In nucleotides, the CDR3 is TGTGCCAGCAGCACGACCGGGACACTAAGAACCACCTCCCCCGATCAGCCCCAGCATTTT.

The count of this clone is one. This chain connects TRBV7-2 to TRBJ2-1; D is ambiguous. The germline gives CDR1 SGHTA, CDR2 FQGNSA. Trimming pared 5 bases from V and 15 bases from J, leaving 17 bases between. The CDR3 is 12 residues long. The CDR3 nucleotides are TGTGCCAGCAGCGTCAAGACGAGCCCGGGGTTCTTC. Amino acids: CASSVKTSPGFF. The variable domain in full, with the rest retrieved from reference TRBV7-2 and TRBJ2-1, is GAGVSQSPSNKVTEKGKDVELRCDPISGHTALYWYRQSLGQGLEFLIYFQGNSAPDKSGLPSDRFSAERTGGSVSTLTIQRTQQEDSAVYLCASSVKTSPGFFGPGTRLTVL.

This clone was seen a handful of times. V usage is TRBV6-5 and J usage is TRBJ2-7, with D possibly being TRBD1 (5 bases). Germline assignment: CDR1 MNHEY and CDR2 SVGAGI. The CDR3 runs to 13 residues. V lost 7 bases and J 1 base, leaving 11 bases between the germline ends. The CDR3 bases are TGTGCCAGCACCGAACGACAGTCCTACGAGCAGTACTTC. Its protein product is CASTERQSYEQYF.

J is TRBJ2-3 and V is TRBV10-3; 9 bases map to TRBD2. The CDR3 sequence is 18 residues long. Germline V gene lookup returns CDR1 ENHRY and CDR2 SYGVKD. Trimming at V came to 8 bases and at J to 0 bases, leaving 15 bases not matched to a gene. CDR3 nucleotides: TGTGCCATCTCAGGAGCGGGGGGCCTATTCTCTAGCACAGATACGCAGTATTTT. It encodes CAISGAGGLFSSTDTQYF.

The chain is built from TRBV19 and TRBJ2-3, with 9 nucleotides matching TRBD2. Germline lookup yields CDR1 LNHDA and CDR2 SQIVND (reference sequence). The CDR3 length is 15 residues. V lost 5 bases and J lost 1; bases outside the gene matches: 4. DNA of the CDR3: TGTGCCAGTAGTTCGGGCGGGGGGGGCACAGATACGCAGTATTTT. It specifies CASSSGGGGTDTQYF.

This clone was seen a single time. This sequence joins TRBV5-6 and TRBJ2-7; 7 bases line up with TRBD1. V lost 2 bases, J lost 1 base, and 6 bases stayed unmatched. Per the germline V gene, CDR1 is SGHDT and CDR2 is YYEEEE. The CDR3 is made up of 15 amino acids. The CDR3 protein is CASSFRQGRSYEQYF. The CDR3 nucleotides read TGTGCCAGCAGCTTTCGACAGGGACGGTCCTACGAGCAGTACTTC.

The chain is built from TRBV10-3 and TRBJ2-1; D remains ambiguous. V lost 1 base and J 9 bases, leaving 7 bases between the germline ends. Germline values: CDR1 ENHRY, CDR2 SYGVKD. The length of the CDR3 is 12 residues. The CDR3 DNA is TGTGCCATCAGTGAGTTTTCGGGTGAGCAGTTCTTC. As protein: CAISEFSGEQFF.

This clone was counted a few times. The chain is built from TRBV5-6 and TRBJ1-1, with a possible D match to TRBD1 (5 bases). From germline, CDR1 is SGHDT and CDR2 YYEEEE. This CDR3 has 15 amino acids. V lost 1 base to trimming and J lost 1 base, with 11 bases between them. The CDR3 sequence is CASSLMGGPNTEAFF. For the CDR3, the DNA is TGTGCCAGCAGCTTGATGGGGGGACCGAACACTGAAGCTTTCTTT.

V usage is TRBV6-5 and J usage is TRBJ2-7; TRBD1 agrees at 8 bases. CDR3 length: 14 residues. V lost 3 bases and J lost 5; bases outside the gene matches: 6. Germline CDR1 reads MNHEY; CDR2 reads SVGAGI. As DNA, the CDR3 is TGTGCCAGCAGTTATTCGCAGGGGGCACACGAGCAGTACTTC. Its translation is CASSYSQGAHEQYF.

The CDR3 DNA is TGTGCCACCAGCCCCCGGCGGCAGGGGGCTTTCTCTGGAAACACCATATATTTT. Translated, it gives CATSPRRQGAFSGNTIYF. The rearrangement links TRBV15 to TRBJ1-3; 8 nucleotides line up with TRBD1. CDR1 LNHNV and CDR2 YYDKDF come from the germline V gene (reference sequence). The ends lost 5 bases at V and 0 bases at J; junction bases unmatched: 12. This CDR3 has 18 residues.

The rearrangement links TRBV7-2 to TRBJ2-3; TRBD2 matches at 8 bases. The CDR3 is made up of 15 amino acids. The J segment lost 8 bases and the V segment lost 5 bases, leaving 12 bases of the junction unmatched. The germline V gene encodes CDR1 SGHTA and CDR2 FQGNSA. The CDR3 coding sequence is TGTGCCAGCAGCATAAGAGCGGGGGTCGGGGGTACGCAGTATTTT. Translating gives CASSIRAGVGGTQYF.

The chain employs TRBV27 and TRBJ2-7, with TRBD1 matching over 9 bases. The CDR3 has 15 amino acids. In germline, CDR1 is MNHEY, CDR2 SMNVEV (reference sequence). J gave up 2 bases and V 3 bases, and 5 bases lay outside the gene matches. The CDR3 is CASSLLTGGPYEQYF. The CDR3 region has the DNA TGTGCCAGCAGTTTGTTGACAGGGGGGCCCTACGAGCAGTACTTC.

The V and J genes are TRBV15 and TRBJ2-7; 7 positions match TRBD2. The CDR3 covers 16 residues. CDR1 is LNHNV, CDR2 YYDKDF, per germline (reference sequence). The junction had 6 bases not matched to a gene; V was cut back by 1 base and J by 0 bases. The CDR3 sequence is CATSRGFSGDSYEQYF. The CDR3 nucleotides read TGTGCCACCAGCAGAGGTTTCAGCGGGGACTCCTACGAGCAGTACTTC.

The chain employs TRBV19 and TRBJ1-4; 12 bases are a match to TRBD1. In germline, CDR1 is LNHDA, CDR2 SQIVND (reference sequence). This CDR3 is 18 amino acids long. With V trimmed by 6 bases and J by 7 bases, 15 bases remained unmatched. CDR3 in DNA: TGTGCCAGTAGGAGGAACCCGAGGGGACAGGGGGCGAGTGAAAAACTGTTTTTT. This sequence encodes CASRRNPRGQGASEKLFF.

The chain carries TRBV27 and TRBJ2-2; 7 positions match TRBD2. In germline, CDR1 is MNHEY, CDR2 SMNVEV (reference sequence). This CDR3 contains 18 residues. The V gene end was trimmed by 5 bases and the J gene end by 6 bases; junction bases not matched to a gene: 18. CDR3 loop: CASSLIPVAGVPSGELFF. As DNA, the CDR3 is TGTGCCAGCAGTCTAATCCCCGTGGCGGGAGTCCCCTCCGGGGAGCTGTTTTTT.

The CDR3 loop is CASSHKRTGNYNEQFF. CDR3 coding DNA: TGTGCCAGCAGCCACAAACGGACAGGGAACTACAATGAGCAGTTCTTC. The chain is built from TRBV11-2 and TRBJ2-1; TRBD1 matches at 8 bases. The CDR3 is 16 amino acids. V shed 5 bases, J shed 3 bases, and the junction held 9 bases outside the gene matches. Looked up from germline, CDR1 is SGHAT and CDR2 is FQNNGV.

This clone was counted a single time. The J gene is TRBJ2-7, the V gene TRBV12-3 or TRBV12-4, with TRBD1 identical over 10 bases. The ends lost 7 bases at V and 4 bases at J; junction bases unmatched: 4. The CDR3 extends over 13 amino acids. The CDR3 reads CASKGQGRYEQYF. CDR3 bases: TGTGCCAGCAAGGGACAGGGGAGGTACGAGCAGTACTTC.

Only one count was recorded for this clone. This chain joins TRBV6-5 and TRBJ1-2; TRBD1 might be the D (6 bases). Germline V gene lookup returns CDR1 MNHEY and CDR2 SVGAGI. V lost 7 bases to trimming and J lost 8 bases, with 20 bases between them. There are 14 residues in the CDR3. The CDR3 here is CASTSLWDNVGYTF. The CDR3 bases are TGTGCCAGCACCTCTCTCTGGGACAATGTGGGCTACACCTTC.

This chain joins TRBV7-2 and TRBJ2-7, with D possibly TRBD1 on 5 matching bases. The ends were cut back, 1 base at V and 6 bases at J, with 7 bases in the middle. CDR1 is SGHTA, CDR2 FQGNSA, per germline. CDR3 length equals 12 residues. CDR3 nucleotide sequence: TGTGCCAGCAGCTTAGTCAGGGCCGAGCAGTACTTC. Translation: CASSLVRAEQYF.

The V gene is TRBV15, the J gene TRBJ1-2, with D unresolved. V lost 0 bases to trimming and J lost 9 bases, with 14 bases between them. The CDR3 consists of 14 residues. Germline V gene sequence: CDR1 LNHNV, CDR2 YYDKDF (reference sequence). This CDR3 is CATSRDFRSRSYTF. CDR3 DNA: TGTGCCACCAGCAGAGATTTCCGGTCGAGGAGCTACACCTTC. Looking up the rest from reference TRBV15 and TRBJ1-2 gives the full variable domain: DAMVIQNPRYQVTQFGKPVTLSCSQTLNHNVMYWYQQKSSQAPKLLFHYYDKDFNNEADTPDNFQSRRPNTSFCFLDIRSPGLGDTAMYLCATSRDFRSRSYTFGSGTRLTVV.

The rearrangement uses TRBV12-5 and TRBJ1-4; no firm D call. V lost 0 bases and J 4 bases, leaving 6 bases between the germline ends. The CDR3 is 14 amino acids. The germline V gene has CDR1 LGHNT and CDR2 FRNRAP. The chain's CDR3 is CASGLVPGNEKLFF. The CDR3 DNA is TGTGCTAGTGGTTTGGTACCAGGTAATGAAAAACTGTTTTTT. Based on the CDR3 plus reference TRBV12-5 and TRBJ1-4, the full variable domain is DARVTQTPRHKVTEMGQEVTMRCQPILGHNTVFWYRQTMMQGLELLAYFRNRAPLDDSGMPKDRFSAEMPDATLATLKIQPSEPRDSAVYFCASGLVPGNEKLFFGSGTQLSVL.

J is TRBJ2-5 and V is TRBV6-5, with 10 positions matching TRBD2. The CDR3 extends over 15 amino acids. The germline CDR1 and CDR2 sequences are MNHEY and SVGAGI. V lost 3 bases and J lost 5; bases outside the gene matches: 6. Here the CDR3 reads CASSYKRGGRETQYF. Here the CDR3 DNA reads TGTGCCAGCAGTTATAAGCGGGGGGGCCGCGAGACCCAGTACTTC.